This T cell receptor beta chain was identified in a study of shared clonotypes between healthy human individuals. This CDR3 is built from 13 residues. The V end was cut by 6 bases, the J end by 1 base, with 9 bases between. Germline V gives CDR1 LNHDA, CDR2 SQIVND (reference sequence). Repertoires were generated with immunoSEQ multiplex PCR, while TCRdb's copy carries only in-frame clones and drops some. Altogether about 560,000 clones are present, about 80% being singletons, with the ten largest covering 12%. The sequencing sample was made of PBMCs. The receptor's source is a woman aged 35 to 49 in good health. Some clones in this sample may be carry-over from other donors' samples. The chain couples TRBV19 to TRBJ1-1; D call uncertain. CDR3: CASSTSENTEAFF. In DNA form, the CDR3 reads TGTGCCAGTAGCACTTCAGAGAACACTGAAGCTTTCTTT.